This TCR beta chain was found in a study of blood T cell repertoires in COVID-19. For the study at large: The study drew acute and convalescent COVID-19 samples from the United States, Italy and Spain. PBMCs, B-cell-depleted T cells, or T cells provided the cDNA or gDNA that made up the material.

Germline V gene lookup returns CDR1 MNHEY and CDR2 SVGAGI. The CDR3 length is 16 residues. V dropped 0 bases and J dropped 8; count of bases not matched to a gene: 9. Authors' analysis steps: Estimation of nucleated cell counts relied on the amplification of reference gene primers. Produced via immunoSEQ multiplex PCR; TCRdb's table is partial and in-frame only. Clonal size and the V and J genes are those of that table, whereas D and trimming came from the DNA. The data show approximately 130,000 clones, with around 88% seen just once and about 5.4% held by the top ten. The clonotype was recovered from a man of 80 years or more with active or convalescent COVID-19. The chain joins TRBV6-5 to TRBJ2-1, with 8 positions matching TRBD2. The specimen was peripheral blood. The chain's CDR3 is CASSYSRSAGGHEQFF. CDR3 nucleotides: TGTGCCAGCAGTTACTCGAGATCGGCGGGGGGACATGAGCAGTTCTTC.